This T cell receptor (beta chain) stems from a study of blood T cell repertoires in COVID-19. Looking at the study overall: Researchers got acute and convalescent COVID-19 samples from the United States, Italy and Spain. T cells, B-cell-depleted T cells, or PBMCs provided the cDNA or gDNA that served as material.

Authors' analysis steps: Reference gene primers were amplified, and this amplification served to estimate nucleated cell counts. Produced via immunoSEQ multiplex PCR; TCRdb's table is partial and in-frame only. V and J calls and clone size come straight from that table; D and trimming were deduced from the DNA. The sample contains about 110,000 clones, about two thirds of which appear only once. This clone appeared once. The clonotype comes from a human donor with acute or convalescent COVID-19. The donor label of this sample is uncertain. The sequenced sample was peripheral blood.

CDR3 in amino acids: CASSVRPGGPGTDTQYF. The CDR3 coding sequence is TGTGCCAGCAGCGTACGTCCCGGGGGGCCGGGCACAGATACGCAGTATTTT. The V and J genes are TRBV9 and TRBJ2-3; possible D gene TRBD2, 7 bases. This CDR3 has 17 residues. V was cut by 1 base and J by 1 base, with 16 bases left in between. From germline, CDR1 is SGDLS and CDR2 YYNGEE.